What follows are 27 T cell receptor beta chains derived from one specimen sequenced in a study of shared clonotypes between healthy human individuals. Produced via immunoSEQ multiplex PCR; TCRdb's table is partial and in-frame only. The sample lists a few million clones; just over 90% were seen once. Naive-designated CD8 cells lacked CD45RO, were positively enriched for CCR7, and omitted terminally differentiated effector memory CD45RA+ cells. The material sequenced was naive CD8+ T cells from PBMCs. These receptors were taken from a man aged 18 to 35 in good health. Some clones in this sample may be carry-over from other donors' samples.

This rearrangement joins TRBV4-2 to TRBJ2-1; 9 nucleotides line up with TRBD2. The CDR3 loop spans 18 amino acids. CDR1 is LGHNA, CDR2 YNFKEQ, per germline. The V gene end was trimmed by 0 bases and the J gene end by 0 bases; junction bases not matched to a gene: 6. The CDR3 bases are TGTGCCAGCAGCCAAGAGCTAGCGGGAAGAGTCTCCTACAATGAGCAGTTCTTC. Translated, it gives CASSQELAGRVSYNEQFF.

V and J are TRBV29-1 and TRBJ2-3, with 9 nucleotides matching TRBD1. After removal of 7 bases from V and 5 bases from J, the junction contained 10 bases not matched to a gene. Germline-derived CDR1 and CDR2 are SQVTM and ANQGSEA. The CDR3 has 14 amino acids. The CDR3 DNA reads as TGCAGCGCCGGGGGACAGGGAGAAGAAGATACGCAGTATTTT. Its protein is CSAGGQGEEDTQYF.

The chain joins TRBV6-1 to TRBJ1-2, with TRBD1 as a possible D gene (5 bases). V dropped 0 bases and J dropped 2 bases, with 16 bases sitting between them. The length of the CDR3 is 17 residues. Germline CDR1 is MNHNS and CDR2 is SASEGT. In nucleotides, the CDR3 is TGTGCCAGCAGTGAAGCGTTGGTAGGGACCGAGAACTATGGCTACACCTTC. Protein: CASSEALVGTENYGYTF.

This clone has more than one count but fewer than ten. The genes are TRBV6-5 and TRBJ1-2; TRBD1 aligns across 9 bases. Germline V CDR1 and CDR2: MNHEY, SVGAGI. The V and J ends lost 10 bases and 8 bases, in that order; junction bases with no gene match: 17. The CDR3 consists of 15 residues. CDR3 in amino acids: CATTSPGQGRWGYTF. CDR3 coding DNA: TGTGCCACCACATCCCCGGGACAGGGACGGTGGGGCTACACCTTC.

The J gene is TRBJ1-2, the V gene TRBV9, with D possibly TRBD1 on 5 matching bases. The CDR3 is 14 amino acids. Germline CDR1 reads SGDLS; CDR2 reads YYNGEE. The V gene lost 7 bases and the J gene lost 8 bases, with 21 bases spanning the gap. The DNA for the CDR3 is TGTGCCAGCGACCCCGGTGGGGGAAAAACCGGCTACACCTTC. Translating gives CASDPGGGKTGYTF.

The chain carries TRBV15 and TRBJ2-1; D is unresolved. This CDR3 has 17 residues. CDR1 and CDR2 from the germline V gene are LNHNV and YYDKDF (reference sequence). Trimming took 2 bases from V and 4 from J, leaving 18 bases between them. DNA for the CDR3: TGTGCCACCAGCAGATCCCCCCGGCAGGCGCCGTACAATGAGCAGTTCTTC. As protein: CATSRSPRQAPYNEQFF.

This rearrangement joins TRBV5-1 to TRBJ2-3, with D perhaps matching TRBD1 or TRBD2 (6 bases each). Trimming stripped 1 base from V and 3 bases from J, with 21 bases between. The CDR3 covers 18 residues. Germline lookup yields CDR1 SGHRS and CDR2 YFSETQ. The CDR3 DNA is TGCGCCAGCAGCTTGCATGATGTTAGGGGGGTGCTGACAGATACGCAGTATTTT. Residues: CASSLHDVRGVLTDTQYF. The variable domain in full, with the rest retrieved from reference TRBV5-1 and TRBJ2-3, is KAGVTQTPRYLIKTRGQQVTLSCSPISGHRSVSWYQQTPGQGLQFLFEYFSETQRNKGNFPGRFSGRQFSNSRSEMNVSTLELGDSALYLCASSLHDVRGVLTDTQYFGPGTRLTVL.

The rearrangement joins TRBV7-9 to TRBJ2-7, with 7 bases lining up with TRBD2. Germline loops: CDR1 SEHNR, CDR2 FQNEAQ (reference sequence). The V and J ends lost 5 bases and 2 bases, in that order; junction bases with no gene match: 6. The CDR3 is 14 amino acids. Here the CDR3 reads CASSPAAGAYEQYF. CDR3 DNA sequence: TGTGCCAGCAGCCCCGCCGCGGGGGCCTACGAGCAGTACTTC. The full variable domain, in which reference TRBV7-9 and TRBJ2-7 provide the parts outside the CDR3, is DTGVSQNPRHKITKRGQNVTFRCDPISEHNRLYWYRQTLGQGPEFLTYFQNEAQLEKSRLLSDRFSAERPKGSFSTLEIQRTEQGDSAMYLCASSPAAGAYEQYFGPGTRLTVT.

The DNA of the CDR3 is TGTGCCAGCAGTCCTGAAGAGGCAGCCCTCTATGGCTACACCTTC. Protein product: CASSPEEAALYGYTF. This chain connects TRBV6-5 to TRBJ1-2; D is ambiguous. The CDR3 is made up of 15 amino acids. CDR1 is MNHEY, CDR2 SVGAGI, per germline. The V and J ends lost 5 bases and 4 bases respectively, with 17 bases between them.

J is TRBJ2-7 and V is TRBV4-2; 7 bases fit TRBD1. The ends lost 4 bases at V and 3 bases at J; junction bases unmatched: 6. The CDR3 is 14 residues long. CDR1 and CDR2 (germline): LGHNA, YNFKEQ. The CDR3 region is CASSPNRGIYEQYF. The CDR3 coding sequence is TGTGCCAGCAGCCCCAACAGGGGCATCTACGAGCAGTACTTC.

The V call is TRBV9, the J call TRBJ2-3, with 7 bases matching TRBD2. Germline values: CDR1 SGDLS, CDR2 YYNGEE. This CDR3 is 15 amino acids long. Trimming at V came to 0 bases and at J to 4 bases, leaving 5 bases not matched to a gene. Here the CDR3 DNA reads TGTGCCAGCAGCGTAGAAGGACTAGGGGCAGATACGCAGTATTTT. Its translation is CASSVEGLGADTQYF.

The chain employs TRBV6-1 and TRBJ2-5; 8 bases are shared with TRBD2. Looked up from germline, CDR1 is MNHNS and CDR2 is SASEGT. J was trimmed by 0 bases and V by 0 bases; bases with no gene match: 12. The CDR3 covers 19 residues. The CDR3, as DNA: TGTGCCAGCAGTGAAGCCGGGACTAGGGGGTTCAAAGACCAAGAGACCCAGTACTTC. Amino acids: CASSEAGTRGFKDQETQYF.

The chain carries TRBV4-1 and TRBJ2-7; D is uncertain. Trimming stripped 1 base from V and 3 bases from J, with 13 bases between. Germline CDR1 MGHRA, CDR2 YSYEKL. The CDR3 extends over 15 amino acids. The CDR3 spells CASSQGGGRRYEQYF. DNA of the CDR3: TGCGCCAGCAGCCAAGGCGGTGGACGGCGCTACGAGCAGTACTTC.

V and J are TRBV19 and TRBJ1-2; the match to TRBD1 covers 9 bases. CDR1 is LNHDA and CDR2 is SQIVND in the germline V gene (reference sequence). The length of the CDR3 is 15 residues. Trimming took 10 bases from V and 2 from J; bases not matched to a gene: 11. The CDR3 coding sequence is TGTGCCACATGTCCGGGACAGGGTTTCAACTATGGCTACACCTTC. It is translated as CATCPGQGFNYGYTF.

As concerns this clone: The same CDR3 arises from other DNA sequences in this sample as well. The chain uses TRBV27 and TRBJ2-2; TRBD2 matches 8 bases. Looked up from germline, CDR1 is MNHEY and CDR2 is SMNVEV (reference sequence). The V segment lost 2 bases and the J segment 6 bases; nucleotides outside the gene matches: 5. CDR3 length equals 15 residues. The CDR3 reads CASSLLAGGSGELFF. In DNA, the CDR3 is TGTGCCAGCAGTTTACTAGCGGGTGGTTCCGGGGAGCTGTTTTTT.

This chain connects TRBV6-5 to TRBJ1-3; perhaps TRBD1 as D (6 bases). CDR1 is MNHEY and CDR2 is SVGAGI in the germline V gene. CDR3 length: 15 residues. The V end was cut by 7 bases, the J end by 0 bases, with 13 bases between. The CDR3: CASTDRTSSGNTIYF. Here the CDR3 DNA reads TGTGCCAGCACCGACAGGACCAGCTCTGGAAACACCATATATTTT.

The V gene is TRBV9, the J gene TRBJ2-7; TRBD2 matches at 9 bases. The CDR3 totals 16 residues. The junction had 10 bases not matched to a gene; V was cut back by 2 bases and J by 4 bases. Germline V CDR1 and CDR2: SGDLS, YYNGEE. The CDR3 reads CASSVRGASGMYEQYF. CDR3 DNA: TGTGCCAGCAGCGTCCGGGGGGCTAGCGGGATGTACGAGCAGTACTTC.

The chain recombines TRBV7-9 with TRBJ2-1, with D unclear. CDR1 SEHNR and CDR2 FQNEAQ come from the germline V gene (reference sequence). V was shortened by 5 bases and J by 6 bases, with 17 bases between the two germline ends. CDR3 size: 15 residues. Written as DNA, the CDR3 is TGTGCCAGCAGCACGCCGGACCATGGCCCCAATGAGCAGTTCTTC. Its translation is CASSTPDHGPNEQFF.

This chain connects TRBV7-3 to TRBJ1-1; D not certain. Between the trimmed V and J ends, which lost 6 bases and 1 base, there was a span of 9 bases. Germline assignment: CDR1 SGHTA and CDR2 FQGTGA. This CDR3 has 13 amino acids. The CDR3 loop is CASSYYRNTEAFF. DNA of the CDR3: TGTGCCAGCAGTTATTACAGGAACACTGAAGCTTTCTTT.

The chain has TRBV7-9 and TRBJ2-7; no clear D. V was clipped by 2 bases and J by 6 bases, with 11 bases between them. CDR1 is SEHNR, CDR2 FQNEAQ, per germline (reference sequence). This CDR3 has 13 amino acids. The CDR3 region is CASSLLPVGEQYF. Here the CDR3 DNA reads TGTGCCAGCAGCTTACTTCCCGTCGGCGAGCAGTACTTC. The full variable domain, its missing parts supplied by reference TRBV7-9 and TRBJ2-7, is DTGVSQNPRHKITKRGQNVTFRCDPISEHNRLYWYRQTLGQGPEFLTYFQNEAQLEKSRLLSDRFSAERPKGSFSTLEIQRTEQGDSAMYLCASSLLPVGEQYFGPGTRLTVT.

This clone was recorded only once. The V gene is TRBV30, the J gene TRBJ2-3; perhaps TRBD2 as D (6 bases). In germline, CDR1 is GTSNPN, CDR2 SVGIG (reference sequence). The V end was cut by 3 bases, the J end by 2 bases, with 15 bases between. There are 15 residues in the CDR3. The CDR3 DNA sequence: TGTGCCTGGAGAGTAGGAGCGGGTATCACAGATACGCAGTATTTT. Its translation is CAWRVGAGITDTQYF.

The genes are TRBV7-8 and TRBJ2-2, with D perhaps matching TRBD2 (5 bases). The CDR3 spans 13 residues. CDR1 is SGHVS and CDR2 is FQNEAQ in the germline V gene. Trimming removed 3 bases from V and 6 bases from J, with 8 bases in between. As DNA, the CDR3 is TGTGCCAGCAGCTTGAAGCGGCCCGGGGAGCTGTTTTTT. It encodes CASSLKRPGELFF.

The V gene is TRBV7-2, the J gene TRBJ2-7; D is possibly TRBD1 (6 bases). The CDR3 spans 15 residues. Trimming removed 1 base from V and 3 bases from J, with 13 bases in between. The germline V gene has CDR1 SGHTA and CDR2 FQGNSA. The CDR3 here is CASSLVGTTIYEQYF. The CDR3 DNA is TGTGCCAGCAGCTTAGTAGGGACAACGATCTACGAGCAGTACTTC.

This clone showed up just once. This specimen includes other DNA sequences encoding the same CDR3. The genes are TRBV29-1 and TRBJ2-2; the D gene is possibly TRBD2 (6 bases). The CDR3 totals 12 residues. Germline V gene lookup returns CDR1 SQVTM and CDR2 ANQGSEA. V lost 6 bases to trimming and J lost 4 bases, with 9 bases between them. CDR3 sequence reads: CSVLGGTGELFF. The CDR3 region has the DNA TGCAGCGTCCTGGGAGGCACCGGGGAGCTGTTTTTT.

V usage is TRBV9 and J usage is TRBJ2-6; D perhaps matches TRBD1 (6 bases). Germline CDR1 reads SGDLS; CDR2 reads YYNGEE. The CDR3 length is 21 residues. The V end lost 4 bases, the J end lost 1 base, and 27 bases lay between the germline ends. The CDR3 loop is CASSSYLPTAGTQSGANVLTF. The DNA of the CDR3 is TGTGCCAGCAGCTCCTACCTACCAACGGCCGGGACACAGTCTGGGGCCAACGTCCTGACTTTC.

The V call is TRBV7-9, the J call TRBJ2-5, with D possibly being TRBD1 (5 bases). CDR3 length: 14 amino acids. The germline CDR1 and CDR2 sequences are SEHNR and FQNEAQ (reference sequence). Trimming took 0 bases from V and 5 from J, leaving 10 bases between them. The CDR3 is CASSLADSPETQYF. The CDR3 coding sequence is TGTGCCAGCAGCTTAGCCGACAGTCCGGAGACCCAGTACTTC.

The V call is TRBV4-1, the J call TRBJ2-1, with D perhaps matching TRBD2 (6 bases). The germline gives CDR1 MGHRA, CDR2 YSYEKL. The CDR3 covers 16 residues. Trimming shortened V by 5 bases and J by 2 bases, and 16 bases separated the two germline ends. This CDR3 reads CASSASGLNTYNEQFF. In DNA, the CDR3 is TGCGCCAGCAGCGCATCCGGACTAAACACCTACAATGAGCAGTTCTTC.